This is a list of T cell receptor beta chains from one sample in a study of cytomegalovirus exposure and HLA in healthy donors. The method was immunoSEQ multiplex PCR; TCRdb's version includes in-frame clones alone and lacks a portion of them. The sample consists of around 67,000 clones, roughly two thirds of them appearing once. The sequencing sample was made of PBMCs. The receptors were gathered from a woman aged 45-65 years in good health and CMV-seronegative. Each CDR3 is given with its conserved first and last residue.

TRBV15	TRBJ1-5	CATSRDPDATQHF
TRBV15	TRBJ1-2	CATSKGTGRGGYTF
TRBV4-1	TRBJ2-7	CASSRLLAEDYEQYF
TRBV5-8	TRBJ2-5	CASSTTGKYETQYF
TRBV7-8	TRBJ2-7	CASSYPRARGGYEQYF
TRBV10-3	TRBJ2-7	CAISGRMGDEQYF
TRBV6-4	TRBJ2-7	CASISVGSGVNEQYF
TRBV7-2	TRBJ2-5	CASSAGTGLLYQETQYF
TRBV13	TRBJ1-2	CASSLGPGTGSGGYTF
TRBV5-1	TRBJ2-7	CASSSSGRAIEQYF
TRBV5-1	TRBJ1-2	CASSFPGDNYGYTF
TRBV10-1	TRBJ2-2	CASSDGQGPGELFF
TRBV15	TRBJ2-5	CATTTGTSGRAETQYF
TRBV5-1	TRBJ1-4	CASSSGLSTEKLFF
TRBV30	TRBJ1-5	CAWNTRVGNQPQHF
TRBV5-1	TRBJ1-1	CASRNRGNTEAFF
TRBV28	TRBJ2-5	CASCTREKETQYF
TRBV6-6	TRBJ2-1	CASTDSYNEQFF
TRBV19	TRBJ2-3	CASSSGGPDTQYF
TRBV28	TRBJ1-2	CASTYTGQGLGYTF
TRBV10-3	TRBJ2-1	CAINRGQGMSYNEQFF
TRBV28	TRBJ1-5	CASSSPPGQKSNQPQHF
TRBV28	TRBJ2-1	CASSPVRELQFF
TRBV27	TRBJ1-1	CASSPPGTGYLRAFF
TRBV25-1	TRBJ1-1	CASSRGAAPEAFF
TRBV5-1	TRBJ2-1	CASSFEVGGRRDEQFF
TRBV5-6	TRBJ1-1	CASSLEAVNTEAFF
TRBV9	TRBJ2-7	CASSVGPGTEIYEQYF
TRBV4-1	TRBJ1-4	CASSPGAGEKLFF
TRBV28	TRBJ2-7	CAGSSGLSYEQYF
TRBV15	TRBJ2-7	CATSPRTGGEQYF
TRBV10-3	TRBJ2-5	CAISELSPAGGQETQYF
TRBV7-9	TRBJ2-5	CASSRGGGIGQETQYF
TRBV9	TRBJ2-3	CASSVAGNRQTDTQYF
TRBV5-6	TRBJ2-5	CASSLPSQETQYF
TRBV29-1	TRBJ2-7	CSVGGQAYEQYF
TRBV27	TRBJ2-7	CASSFRGLAGNEQYF
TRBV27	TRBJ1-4	CASSLRQGANKLFF
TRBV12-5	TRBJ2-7	CASGLWGPREQYF
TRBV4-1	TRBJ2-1	CASSPHPGTGRRTDNEQFF
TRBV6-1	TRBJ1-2	CASSEGRTNNYGYTF
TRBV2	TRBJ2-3	CASLQGAGDTQYF
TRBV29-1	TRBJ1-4	CSVGIRTGQGFHYAEKLFF
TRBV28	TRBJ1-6	CASSLGRESPLHF
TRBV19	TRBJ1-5	CASSTSNPQPQHF
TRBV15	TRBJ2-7	CATSRVGGGVVEQYF
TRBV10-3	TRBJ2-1	CAISGRELLYSYNEQFF
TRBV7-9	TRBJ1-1	CASSLDRATEAFF
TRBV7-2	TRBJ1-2	CASSPDSNYGYTF
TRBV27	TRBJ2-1	CATILAGAHEQFF
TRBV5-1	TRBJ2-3	CASSSAGEGAADTQYF
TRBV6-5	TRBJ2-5	CASSSGTGGRETQYF
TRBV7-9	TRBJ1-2	CASSPSQQDLWGYTF
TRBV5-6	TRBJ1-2	CASSLLEGRAYGYTF
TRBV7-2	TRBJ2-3	CASSLIRGSTDTQYF
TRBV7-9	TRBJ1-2	CASSPAPLSGYTF
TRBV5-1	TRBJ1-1	CASSLLLSGNTEAFF
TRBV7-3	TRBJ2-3	CASSLVGEGRDTQYF
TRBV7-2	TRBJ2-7	CASSQQGASDEQYF